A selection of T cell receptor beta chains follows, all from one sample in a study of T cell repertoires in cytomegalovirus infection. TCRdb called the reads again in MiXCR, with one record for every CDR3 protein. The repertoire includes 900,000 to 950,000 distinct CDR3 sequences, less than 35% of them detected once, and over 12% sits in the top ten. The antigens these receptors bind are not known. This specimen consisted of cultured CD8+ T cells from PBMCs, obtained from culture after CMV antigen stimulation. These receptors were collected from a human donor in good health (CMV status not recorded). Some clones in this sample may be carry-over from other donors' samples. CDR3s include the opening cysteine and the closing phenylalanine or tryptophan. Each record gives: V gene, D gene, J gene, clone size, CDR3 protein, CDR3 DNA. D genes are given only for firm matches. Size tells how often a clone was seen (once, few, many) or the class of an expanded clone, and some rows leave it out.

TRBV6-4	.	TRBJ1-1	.	CASSDGGAQAFF	TGTGCCAGCAGTGACGGGGGGGCTCAAGCTTTCTTT
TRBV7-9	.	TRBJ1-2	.	CASSLGWVYGYTF	TGTGCCAGCAGCTTAGGATGGGTCTATGGCTACACCTTC
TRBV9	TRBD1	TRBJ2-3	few	CASSGLPGQGQLYTQYF	TGTGCCAGCAGCGGCCTCCCGGGACAGGGTCAACTATATACGCAGTATTTT
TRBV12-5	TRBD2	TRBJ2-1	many	CASGLPGLAGRNNEQFF	TGTGCTAGTGGTTTGCCCGGACTAGCGGGGAGGAACAATGAGCAGTTCTTC
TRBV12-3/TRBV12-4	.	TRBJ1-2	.	CASSFSRVDGYTF	TGTGCCAGCAGTTTCAGCAGGGTTGATGGCTACACCTTC
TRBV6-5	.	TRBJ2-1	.	CASSSKWNEQFF	TGTGCCAGCAGTTCCAAGTGGAATGAGCAGTTCTTC
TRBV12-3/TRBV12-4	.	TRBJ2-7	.	CASSSYRERQYEQYF	TGTGCCAGCAGTTCCTATCGGGAGCGTCAATACGAGCAGTACTTC
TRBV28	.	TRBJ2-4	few	CASSVKSGLAKNIQYF	TGTGCCAGCAGTGTTAAATCGGGACTAGCCAAAAACATTCAGTACTTC
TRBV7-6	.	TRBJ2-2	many	CASSLEAEEGTGELFF	TGTGCCAGCAGCTTAGAGGCGGAGGAGGGAACCGGGGAGCTGTTTTTT
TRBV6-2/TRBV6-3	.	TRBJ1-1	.	CASSYGLGGGAADTEAFF	TGTGCCAGCAGTTACGGCCTGGGGGGGGGGGCCGCGGACACTGAAGCTTTCTTT
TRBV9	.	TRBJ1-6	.	CASSVGALAPINSPLHF	TGTGCCAGCAGCGTAGGGGCACTCGCCCCCATTAATTCACCCCTCCACTTT